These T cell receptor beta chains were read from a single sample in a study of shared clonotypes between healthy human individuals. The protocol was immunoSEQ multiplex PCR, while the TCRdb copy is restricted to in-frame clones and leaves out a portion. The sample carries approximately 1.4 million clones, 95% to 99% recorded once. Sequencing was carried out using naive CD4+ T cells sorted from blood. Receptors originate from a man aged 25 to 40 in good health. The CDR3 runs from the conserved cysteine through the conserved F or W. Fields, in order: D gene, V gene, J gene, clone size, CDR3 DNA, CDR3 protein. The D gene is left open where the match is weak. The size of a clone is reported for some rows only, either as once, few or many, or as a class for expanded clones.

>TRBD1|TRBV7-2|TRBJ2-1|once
TGTGCCAGCAGCGCCTACTCCGGGACAGGGTACAATGAGCAGTTCTTC
CASSAYSGTGYNEQFF
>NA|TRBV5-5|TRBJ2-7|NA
TGTGCCAGCAGCTTGGGGCCCGGGGGCTACGAGCAGTACTTC
CASSLGPGGYEQYF
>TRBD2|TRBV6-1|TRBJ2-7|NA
TGTGCCAGCAGTGATTTTAGCGGGCCCTCCTGGGAGCAGTACTTC
CASSDFSGPSWEQYF
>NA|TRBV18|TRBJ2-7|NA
TGTGCCAGCTCCCGGACGGACCTCGCCTACGAGCAGTACTTC
CASSRTDLAYEQYF
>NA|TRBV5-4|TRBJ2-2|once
TGTGCCAGCAGCTTGGCCGGTGACGGGGAGCTGTTTTTT
CASSLAGDGELFF
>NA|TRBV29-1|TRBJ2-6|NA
TGCAGCACAAGAGACTCTGGGGCCAACGTCCTGACTTTC
CSTRDSGANVLTF
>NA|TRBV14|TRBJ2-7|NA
TGTGCCAGCAGCCAAGGGCACGGGAGAACCCCCTACGAGCAGTACTTC
CASSQGHGRTPYEQYF
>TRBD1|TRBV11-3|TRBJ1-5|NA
TGTGCCAGCAGCTCCCAAAGGGGGCGCAATCAGCCCCAGCATTTT
CASSSQRGRNQPQHF
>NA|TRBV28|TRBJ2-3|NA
TGTGCCAGCAGTCCTTACCGACAGGGAGGGGCAGATACGCAGTATTTT
CASSPYRQGGADTQYF
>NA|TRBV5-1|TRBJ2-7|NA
TGCGCCAGCAGCTTGAATCGTGGAAACAAAGGGGGCGAGCAGTACTTC
CASSLNRGNKGGEQYF
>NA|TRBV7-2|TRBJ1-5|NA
TGTGCCAGCAGCTTAGTAGTCGGGTCAAATCAGCCCCAGCATTTT
CASSLVVGSNQPQHF
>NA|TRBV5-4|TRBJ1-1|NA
TGTGCCAGCAGCCGTACCCCGGACCATGAAGCTTTCTTT
CASSRTPDHEAFF
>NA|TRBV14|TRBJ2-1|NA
TGTGCCAGCAGCCTTTTGGGCTTAAGGGGTTACAATGAGCAGTTCTTC
CASSLLGLRGYNEQFF
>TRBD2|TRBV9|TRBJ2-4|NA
TGTGCCAGCACCGCCCGAGCGGGAGACAACATTCAGTACTTC
CASTARAGDNIQYF
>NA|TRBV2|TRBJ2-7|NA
TGTGCCAGCAGGGAAACAGGGTACGAGCAGTACTTC
CASRETGYEQYF
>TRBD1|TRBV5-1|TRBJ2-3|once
TGCGCCAGCAGCGCTAGGACAGGGAGCACAGATACGCAGTATTTT
CASSARTGSTDTQYF
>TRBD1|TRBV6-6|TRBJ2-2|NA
TGTGCCAGCAGGGAGGGACAGGGAAGGAACACCGGGGAGCTGTTTTTT
CASREGQGRNTGELFF
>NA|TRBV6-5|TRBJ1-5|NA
TGTGCCAGCAGTGGACATAATCAGCCCCAGCATTTT
CASSGHNQPQHF
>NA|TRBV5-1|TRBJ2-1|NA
TGCGCCAGCAGCTTGGGGAGCGGGTTTTCTAACAATGAGCAGTTCTTC
CASSLGSGFSNNEQFF
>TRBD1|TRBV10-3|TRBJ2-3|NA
TGTGCCATCAGAGAAGTGGGGGACAGGGTCACAGATACGCAGTATTTT
CAIREVGDRVTDTQYF
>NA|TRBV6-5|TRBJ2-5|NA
TGTGCCAGCAGTTACTCGGGCCAGACCCAGTACTTC
CASSYSGQTQYF
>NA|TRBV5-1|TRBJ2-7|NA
TGCGCCAGCCGGGACCCCACCTACGAGCAGTACTTC
CASRDPTYEQYF
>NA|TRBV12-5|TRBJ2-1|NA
TGTGCTAGTGGTTTGGTACTCAAAAAGAGCTCCTACAATGAGCAGTTCTTC
CASGLVLKKSSYNEQFF
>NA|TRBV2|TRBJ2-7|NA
TGTGCCAGCAGCAGGGGTTACGAGCAGTACTTC
CASSRGYEQYF
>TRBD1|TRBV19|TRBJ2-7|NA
TGTGCCAGTAGTATATCTGGCAGGGGGAACTACGAGCAGTACTTC
CASSISGRGNYEQYF
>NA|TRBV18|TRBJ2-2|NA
TGTGCCAGCTCACATGACAGGAACTCCGGGGAGCTGTTTTTT
CASSHDRNSGELFF